The T cell receptor (beta chain) under discussion was sequenced for a study of T cell responses to AZD1222 COVID-19 vaccine. Overall study findings and caveats: The breadth and depth of Spike-specific TCRs increased once two AZD1222 doses had been given. Unmutated variant regions are reportedly targeted by nearly half of spike-specific TCRs. Seropositive AZD1222 recipients at baseline numbered only five or six. Repertoire collection took place solely once the T cell response had peaked.

Germline V gives CDR1 SNHLY, CDR2 FYNNEI. This CDR3 is built from 11 residues. V lost 2 bases and J lost 6, with 3 bases in between. Clones were sequenced by immunoSEQ multiplex PCR, and TCRdb holds only the in-frame ones, with some missing. The sample has some 150,000 clones; under 95% are singletons. Concerning this clone itself: As yet, its antigen is unknown.

The TCR originated in an adult in good health. Material: peripheral blood, obtained on day 0 of MenACWY control vaccination. The V call is TRBV2, the J call TRBJ2-3; unclear D gene. The CDR3 here is CASSELDTQYF. For the CDR3, the DNA is TGTGCCAGCAGTGAATTGGATACGCAGTATTTT.